This T cell receptor (beta chain) was sequenced during a study of regulatory T cells in long-lasting Graves disease. Building of the TCR beta libraries involved iRepertoire HTBI primers and Arm-PCR of CDR3 regions. TCRdb processed the multiplex PCR reads anew with MiXCR; each CDR3 protein has one entry. Among about 540,000 distinct CDR3 sequences listed, about 13% were seen once. This clonotype came up many times. The time point: newly diagnosed GD, antithyroid drugs for less than 3 months. Researchers made the TCR library from RNA that was extracted from PBMCs. These data were also reused for a study on T cells in Graves' hyperthyroidism and ophthalmopathy.

This TCR came from a man younger than 40 with Graves disease. The source material was peripheral blood mononuclear cells (PBMCs), sampled at new diagnosis, from a patient treated with antithyroid drugs.

The CDR3, as DNA: TGTGCCATCAGTGGTAGTAGTGACACAGATACGCAGTATTTT. It is translated as CAISGSSDTDTQYF. V is TRBV10-3 and J is TRBJ2-3; D is unresolved. CDR1 ENHRY and CDR2 SYGVKD come from the germline V gene. Trimming took 4 bases from V and 2 from J, leaving 10 bases between them. This CDR3 is 14 amino acids long.